The 7 T cell receptor beta chains below come from one sample, sequenced in a study of T cell repertoires in cytomegalovirus infection. These TCRs are of unknown antigen specificity. TCRdb re-called the reads with MiXCR, one entry per CDR3 protein. The sample shows about 920,000 distinct CDR3 sequences, approximately 31% of them seen only once. The source was cultured CD8+ T cells from PBMCs, collected from culture after CMV antigen stimulation. The source of these receptors is a human donor in good health (CMV status not recorded). Some clones in this sample may be carry-over from other donors' samples.

The V call is TRBV5-8, the J call TRBJ2-1; maybe TRBD1 (6 bases). Germline V gives CDR1 SGHTS, CDR2 YDEGEE. Between the trimmed V and J ends, which lost 4 bases and 8 bases, there was a span of 28 bases. This CDR3 region has 18 residues. In DNA form, the CDR3 reads TGTGCCAGCAGCCCGGAAATTACATTTTTAAACAGGGCTGATGAGCAGTTCTTC. This sequence encodes CASSPEITFLNRADEQFF.

This clonotype has just a few counts. CDR3: CASSLIGQGREQYF. CDR3 nucleotides: TGTGCCAGCAGTTTAATCGGACAGGGTAGGGAGCAGTACTTC. This chain connects TRBV27 to TRBJ2-7; 8 bases fit TRBD1. The CDR3 loop spans 14 amino acids. Germline CDR1 MNHEY, CDR2 SMNVEV (reference sequence). V shed 2 bases and J 7 bases; nucleotides not matched to a gene: 7.

This clonotype appeared many times. This sequence joins TRBV7-2 and TRBJ2-3; 7 bases agree with TRBD2. This CDR3 comprises 15 residues. Unmatched junction bases numbered 3, after V lost 1 base and J lost 2 bases. CDR1 is SGHTA and CDR2 is FQGNSA in the germline V gene. Here the CDR3 DNA reads TGTGCCAGCAGCTTAGTGGGAGGGTTCACAGATACGCAGTATTTT. Protein: CASSLVGGFTDTQYF.

This clonotype was detected only once. The chain combines TRBV6-6 with TRBJ2-4; a possible D gene is TRBD1 (5 bases). Germline CDR1 MNHNY, CDR2 SVGAGI (reference sequence). This CDR3 contains 16 residues. V lost 5 bases and J lost 15, with 29 bases in between. As DNA, the CDR3 is TGTGCCAGCAGTGGGTACAGTTGGGCAGGGAACAATAGAGGGTACTTC. Its protein is CASSGYSWAGNNRGYF.

This clonotype occurred a few times. The chain employs TRBV27 and TRBJ2-1; tentative D call: TRBD1 (6 bases). CDR3 length: 14 residues. The germline CDR1 and CDR2 sequences are MNHEY and SMNVEV (reference sequence). Trimming stripped 2 bases from V and 8 bases from J, with 13 bases between. The DNA for the CDR3 is TGTGCCAGCAGTTTACAGGCAGGGGTGGATGAGCAGTTCTTC. This encodes CASSLQAGVDEQFF.

The chain has TRBV28 and TRBJ2-7; 7 bases are shared with TRBD1. Trimming cost V 7 bases and J 0 bases; bases outside gene matches: 6. Per germline, CDR1 MDHEN and CDR2 SYDVKM. The CDR3 contains 14 residues. This chain's CDR3 is CASNSGTVSYEQYV. CDR3 bases: TGTGCCAGCAATTCGGGGACAGTCTCCTACGAGCAGTACGTC.

This clonotype was picked up many times. V gene TRBV12-3 or TRBV12-4 combines with J gene TRBJ2-1; D call uncertain. The V end lost 6 bases, the J end lost 0 bases, and 6 bases lay between the germline ends. This CDR3 is 13 amino acids long. The CDR3: CASSRLSYNEQFF. The CDR3 DNA reads as TGTGCCAGCAGCCGGCTCTCCTACAATGAGCAGTTCTTC.